A selection of T cell receptor beta chains follows, all from one sample in a study of shared clonotypes between healthy human individuals. The data were produced by immunoSEQ multiplex PCR, yet TCRdb's version contains in-frame clones alone and is incomplete. The sample lists roughly 600,000 clones, nearly 98% occurring once. Sequencing was carried out using naive CD8+ T cells sorted from blood. Receptors were obtained from a man in his thirties or forties in good health. Each CDR3 is given with its conserved first and last residue. Fields, in order: D gene, J gene, clone size, V gene, CDR3 DNA, CDR3 protein. The D gene is left open where the match is weak. Size values are once, few and many counts, or a class for expanded clones, and some rows have none.

D: .; J: TRBJ2-1; size: .; V: TRBV29-1; DNA: TGCAGCGTTGAAGGGTACAATGAGCAGTTCTTC; CDR3: CSVEGYNEQFF
D: TRBD2; J: TRBJ2-7; size: .; V: TRBV7-6; DNA: TGTGCCAGCAGCTTAGTCGTCGGGGGGTACGAGCAGTACTTC; CDR3: CASSLVVGGYEQYF
D: TRBD2; J: TRBJ2-7; size: .; V: TRBV15; DNA: TGTGCCACCAGCAGAGTGGCTAGCGGGAGCGTCGAGCAGTACTTC; CDR3: CATSRVASGSVEQYF
D: .; J: TRBJ1-5; size: .; V: TRBV9; DNA: TGTGCCAGCAGCGTAGGGGGGGCTGGGCAGCCCCAGCATTTT; CDR3: CASSVGGAGQPQHF
D: TRBD2; J: TRBJ2-3; size: .; V: TRBV15; DNA: TGTGCCACCAGCAGAGATCAGGCTAGCGGGAGCACAGATACGCAGTATTTT; CDR3: CATSRDQASGSTDTQYF
D: TRBD2; J: TRBJ2-3; size: .; V: TRBV12-5; DNA: TGTGCTAGTGGTTTAGGGGCTAGCGGGATAACAGATACGCAGTATTTT; CDR3: CASGLGASGITDTQYF
D: TRBD1; J: TRBJ1-3; size: once; V: TRBV18; DNA: TGTGCCAGCTCAGACCCACTCCAGGGGGCGCAGGGAAACACCATATATTTT; CDR3: CASSDPLQGAQGNTIYF
D: .; J: TRBJ1-2; size: .; V: TRBV7-2; DNA: TGTGCCAGCAGCTTAGCCGGGCGACAGTCATTATACTATGGCTACACCTTC; CDR3: CASSLAGRQSLYYGYTF
D: .; J: TRBJ2-5; size: .; V: TRBV28; DNA: TGTGCCAGCAGTACTCCGGACGGTCCTGGCGAGACCCAGTACTTC; CDR3: CASSTPDGPGETQYF
D: TRBD2; J: TRBJ2-1; size: few; V: TRBV19; DNA: TGTGCCAGTAGTGGCGGGACTAGCAAAGCTGCCTACAATGAGCAGTTCTTC; CDR3: CASSGGTSKAAYNEQFF
D: .; J: TRBJ1-4; size: .; V: TRBV9; DNA: TGTGCCAGCAGCGTAGACGGAAGTCCCGCAACTAATGAAAAACTGTTTTTT; CDR3: CASSVDGSPATNEKLFF
D: .; J: TRBJ2-1; size: .; V: TRBV9; DNA: TGTGCCAGCAGCCCCAGTAGTGGAGGAGTCTACAATGAGCAGTTCTTC; CDR3: CASSPSSGGVYNEQFF
D: .; J: TRBJ2-1; size: .; V: TRBV5-4; DNA: TGTGCCAGCAGCTTGGCGGTTACCCCAGGCCTCGATGAGCAGTTCTTC; CDR3: CASSLAVTPGLDEQFF
D: .; J: TRBJ2-5; size: .; V: TRBV7-8; DNA: TGTGCCAGCAGCCCAGCCACCGACCAGTACTTC; CDR3: CASSPATDQYF
D: TRBD1; J: TRBJ2-1; size: .; V: TRBV28; DNA: TGTGCCAGCAGTTTCTACAGGGGGAGCTCCTACAATGAGCAGTTCTTC; CDR3: CASSFYRGSSYNEQFF
D: .; J: TRBJ1-2; size: .; V: TRBV4-1; DNA: TGCGCCAGCAGCTCCTCCGCGACAGGCGCTTCAAACTATGGCTACACCTTC; CDR3: CASSSSATGASNYGYTF
D: .; J: TRBJ2-1; size: .; V: TRBV27; DNA: TGTGCCAGCAGTTCAACCCAACGAACTTGGGAGCAGTTCTTC; CDR3: CASSSTQRTWEQFF
D: .; J: TRBJ2-1; size: .; V: TRBV27; DNA: TGTGCCAGCACGCGGCGGCCCCCCTCCTACAATGAGCAGTTCTTC; CDR3: CASTRRPPSYNEQFF
D: TRBD2; J: TRBJ2-3; size: .; V: TRBV7-6; DNA: TGTGCCAGCAGCGTCAGCGGGAGTAGAGAAGATACGCAGTATTTT; CDR3: CASSVSGSREDTQYF
D: TRBD1; J: TRBJ2-3; size: .; V: TRBV9; DNA: TGTGCCAGCAGCACCTGGACAGGAACTAGCACAGATACGCAGTATTTT; CDR3: CASSTWTGTSTDTQYF
D: TRBD1; J: TRBJ2-6; size: .; V: TRBV18; DNA: TGTGCCAGCTCACCTTACCCAGACAGGGTAGAGGGTGGGGCCAACGTCCTGACTTTC; CDR3: CASSPYPDRVEGGANVLTF
D: TRBD2; J: TRBJ2-7; size: .; V: TRBV4-1; DNA: TGCGCCAGCAGCCAAGACTCTAGCGGGGGCAGGGACGAGCAGTACTTC; CDR3: CASSQDSSGGRDEQYF
D: .; J: TRBJ2-7; size: .; V: TRBV7-9; DNA: TGTGCCAGCAGCAAAACGGAAACCTTC; CDR3: CASSKTETF
D: TRBD2; J: TRBJ2-1; size: .; V: TRBV7-9; DNA: TGTGCCAGCAGCTGGTCGGGACTAGCGGGAGTTGGCGAGCAGTTCTTC; CDR3: CASSWSGLAGVGEQFF
D: .; J: TRBJ2-5; size: .; V: TRBV11-2; DNA: TGTGCCAGCACACTCGTTAGGGGAGAGGAGACCCAGTACTTC; CDR3: CASTLVRGEETQYF
D: .; J: TRBJ2-1; size: .; V: TRBV15; DNA: TGTGCCACCAGCAGACTCCCCCTCGGACTCAAGGTCTCCAATGAGCAGTTCTTC; CDR3: CATSRLPLGLKVSNEQFF
D: .; J: TRBJ2-7; size: .; V: TRBV9; DNA: TGTGCCAGCAGCGTAGGAGGGATGACCGAGCAGTACTTC; CDR3: CASSVGGMTEQYF
D: .; J: TRBJ1-1; size: .; V: TRBV7-8; DNA: TGTGCCAGCAGCTTAGGGCAGGGAGCTGAAGCTTTCTTT; CDR3: CASSLGQGAEAFF
D: .; J: TRBJ2-7; size: .; V: TRBV10-1; DNA: TGCGCCAGCAGTGGGGGGCTAGATCGCGAGCAGTACTTC; CDR3: CASSGGLDREQYF
D: .; J: TRBJ2-7; size: .; V: TRBV6-6; DNA: TGTGCCAGCACTTCGCATGGGGCGCCTTACGAGCAGTACTTC; CDR3: CASTSHGAPYEQYF
D: .; J: TRBJ2-7; size: .; V: TRBV9; DNA: TGTGCCAGCAGCGTTTGGGACGGAAGTTACGAGCAGTACTTC; CDR3: CASSVWDGSYEQYF
D: TRBD2; J: TRBJ2-1; size: .; V: TRBV10-3; DNA: TGTGCCAGCTCCGGGACTAGCGGCAGTCATGAGCAGTTCTTC; CDR3: CASSGTSGSHEQFF
D: .; J: TRBJ2-7; size: .; V: TRBV18; DNA: TGTGCCAGCTCGCTTACCAGGGGACGCTACGAGCAGTACTTC; CDR3: CASSLTRGRYEQYF
D: .; J: TRBJ2-1; size: .; V: TRBV7-2; DNA: TGTGCCAGCAGCCAAAGCAGTGAGCAGTTCTTC; CDR3: CASSQSSEQFF
D: .; J: TRBJ2-7; size: once; V: TRBV14; DNA: TGTGCCAGCAGCCCCCTGGGACCGAAACACTCCTACGAGCAGTACTTC; CDR3: CASSPLGPKHSYEQYF
D: .; J: TRBJ2-7; size: .; V: TRBV6-6; DNA: TGTGCCAGCGGTTTTGGCTCCTACGAGCAGTACTTC; CDR3: CASGFGSYEQYF
D: .; J: TRBJ2-1; size: .; V: TRBV27; DNA: TGTGCCAGCAGTTTAATTAGCGGAAACTACAATGAGCAGTTCTTC; CDR3: CASSLISGNYNEQFF
D: .; J: TRBJ2-5; size: .; V: TRBV10-2; DNA: TGCGCCAGCGGGAGCGGAGAAGAGACCCAGTACTTC; CDR3: CASGSGEETQYF
D: .; J: TRBJ2-7; size: once; V: TRBV29-1; DNA: TGCAGCGTTGAAGAGGCAGGGAAATTATACGAGCAGTACTTC; CDR3: CSVEEAGKLYEQYF
D: TRBD1; J: TRBJ2-1; size: .; V: TRBV2; DNA: TGTGCCAGTCTCGAGGGACAGGGGTTGAATGAGCAGTTCTTC; CDR3: CASLEGQGLNEQFF
D: .; J: TRBJ1-2; size: .; V: TRBV5-1; DNA: TGCGCCAGCAGCTTGGAATGGCGGAGGAAACCTACTACACCCTATGGCTACACCTTC; CDR3: CASSLEWRRKPTTPYGYTF
D: .; J: TRBJ2-1; size: .; V: TRBV28; DNA: TGTGCCAGCACCCTAGGGTCTGCCCGGCGGGATGAGCAGTTCTTC; CDR3: CASTLGSARRDEQFF